This TCR beta chain was sequenced during a study of blood T cell repertoires in COVID-19. Study-level background: Acute and convalescent COVID-19 specimens originated in the United States, Italy and Spain.

Trimming took off 5 bases at V and 4 bases at J, with 20 bases between the two ends. From germline, CDR1 is MDHEN and CDR2 SYDVKM. This CDR3 has 16 residues. In the original processing: From reference gene primer amplification, estimates of nucleated cell counts were derived. Clones were sequenced by immunoSEQ multiplex PCR, and TCRdb holds only the in-frame ones, with some missing. V and J calls and clone size follow that table, whereas D and trimming were derived from the DNA. The sample records some 68,000 clones, 90% being singletons. The clonotype was recovered from a man between 45 and 60 years old with COVID-19, enrolled during active disease. The sequenced sample consisted of peripheral blood. This sequence joins TRBV28 and TRBJ1-2; the D gene is possibly TRBD1 (5 bases). The CDR3 sequence is CASSAARRGGVYGYTF. CDR3 DNA: TGTGCCAGCAGTGCTGCCCGACGGGGAGGGGTCTATGGCTACACCTTC.